This T cell receptor beta chain was documented in a study of beta chain features in type 1 diabetes (dated by TCRdb to 2016 to 2018). About the investigation overall: Mean age, gender distribution, total cell number and subset yield were not different between patients and healthy donors. In the study, recently diagnosed type 1 diabetes patients and matched healthy donors were compared on the TCRB repertoires of their sorted circulating CD4+ T cell subsets. Regulatory and stem cell-like memory subsets were obtained from only 8 patients and roughly 8 healthy donors, while naive and central memory subsets were obtained from all 30 or so donors. A total of some 110 million sorted cells were examined across all samples, and the number of cells per subset was strongly correlated with RNA yield. General conclusions and limits of the study: At VDJ recombination sites, patients with type 1 diabetes made fewer insertions and deleted more nucleotides, a pattern implying thymic rearrangement abnormalities. Only small numbers of individuals were included in the HLA sub-analyses, which left unresolved whether HLA type had any influence on TCRB rearrangement. Shorter templates might have been favored by PCR, but patient and control samples were amplified and corrected together, so both groups would have been affected equally by any skew. Naive, central memory and regulatory TCRB repertoires appeared to be more alike among patients than among healthy donors. A moderate but significant shortening of TCRB CDR3 length was observed in type 1 diabetes patients in all four CD4+ subsets. Because cDNA was sequenced instead of genomic DNA, activated cells with high expression could be over-represented, although the groups did not differ in activation or CD3 levels.

On this clone: The target of this receptor is not known. Base qualities are missing; no much larger clone stands one base away.

The entire amount of isolated RNA was reverse transcribed using the High Capacity cDNA Reverse Transcription Kit, so the sequenced TCRB transcripts were expressed ones. Deep immunoSEQ sequencing was performed on naive, central memory and regulatory T cell samples, with an average of roughly 3.5 million total reads per sample. Sorted cells were lysed in RLT buffer, and RNA was extracted using DNase-treated RNeasy Micro or Mini kits according to cell number. To prevent cross-contamination, every cell subset was processed on its own, while patient and healthy donor samples were processed together. The immunoSEQ multiplex PCR was used to amplify TCRB sequences from cDNA, yielding 87-bp fragments that span the CDR3 region. Sequencing of the amplicons was done on the Illumina HiSeq platform. The paper's processing steps were these. Synthetic template baselines were used to correct PCR bias computationally, reads within Hamming distance 2 were collapsed together, and singletons that could not be merged were discarded. Reads were aligned to IMGT to assign V, D and J genes, CDR3 length, and insertions or deletions at six rearrangement sites. Within each subset, clonotype counts were normalized to the number of sorted cells before true diversity and Gini coefficients were calculated with the tcR R package. The overlap coefficient, calculated on TCRB nucleotide sequences, was used to quantify repertoire sharing. Out-of-frame TCRB sequences from naive cells were analyzed as a proxy for the pre-selection repertoire. TCRdb took over this immuneACCESS table, retaining in-frame rearrangements with V and J assigned. Such tables are incomplete; in checked studies, under half of the missing clones stem from an unresolved V gene, and the remainder is unexplained. The V and J calls and clone size come from that table; D and trimming were worked out from the DNA. Here the sample has roughly 220,000 clones; more than 15% occur a single time. Together, the top ten hold 0.065% to 0.095% of the sample.

From each donor, a single peripheral blood sample of about 116 mL on average was drawn into heparinised tubes. A BD FACSAria II and a panel including CD45RO, CCR7, CD25, CD127, CD95 and CD27 were used to sort naive, central memory, regulatory and stem cell-like memory CD4+ T cells. Purity was above 95% for every sorted population. Right away, PBMCs were isolated by Lymphoprep density gradient centrifugation and were stained directly, with no culture step. To minimize batch effects, samples were stained and sorted in pairs, one healthy donor with one patient per experiment. The clonotype was recovered from a man aged 25-40 years with type 1 diabetes. Sequenced sample: naive CD4+ T cells from blood. Per the publication, the cell subset or site label means: true naive CD4+ T cells.

The nucleotide sequence reads as follows: TGCAGCGTTGTCGGGGCGATAGTCGGTGAGCAGTTCTTC. The translation is CSVVGAIVGEQFF. This sequence uses TRBV29-1 and TRBJ2-1, with the D assignment possibly TRBD1 or TRBD2, given 5 matching bases for each. From cysteine to phenylalanine, the CDR3 is 13 amino acids long. Only the CDR3 region is kept as DNA, spanning 39 bases read in frame from base 1. Sequences SQVTM (CDR1) and ANQGSEA (CDR2) are obtained from the germline V gene. Cut back by 4 bases and 9 bases, the V and J ends lie 16 bases apart.